What follows are 2 T cell receptor beta chains derived from one specimen sequenced in a study of cytomegalovirus exposure and HLA in healthy donors. The PCR contained 60 Vbeta and 13 Jbeta primers. Data came from immunoSEQ multiplex PCR; TCRdb stores just in-frame clones and leaves some out. The data hold roughly 190,000 clones, with 85% to 90% observed a single time. Sequencing was performed on PBMCs. The receptors here all came from a young woman in good health and CMV-seronegative.

This clone occurred once. The rearrangement links TRBV5-1 to TRBJ2-7, with D maybe TRBD2 (7 bases). V was clipped by 3 bases and J by 6 bases, with 16 bases between them. This CDR3 contains 14 residues. Germline-derived CDR1 and CDR2 are SGHRS and YFSETQ. The CDR3 region has the DNA TGCGCCAGCAGCTGGACTAGGGGGAATCTCGAGCAGTACTTC. It specifies CASSWTRGNLEQYF.

J is TRBJ2-3 and V is TRBV25-1; the match to TRBD1 covers 8 bases. CDR3 length: 15 amino acids. CDR1 MGHDK and CDR2 SYGVNS come from the germline V gene. V shed 2 bases, J shed 3 bases, and the junction held 4 bases outside the gene matches. The chain's CDR3 is CASSEPGGATDTQYF. As DNA, the CDR3 is TGTGCCAGCAGTGAACCAGGGGGCGCAACAGATACGCAGTATTTT. Based on the CDR3 plus reference TRBV25-1 and TRBJ2-3, the full variable domain is EADIYQTPRYLVIGTGKKITLECSQTMGHDKMYWYQQDPGMELHLIHYSYGVNSTEKGDLSSESTVSRIRTEHFPLTLESARPSHTSQYLCASSEPGGATDTQYFGPGTRLTVL.